These 28 T cell receptor beta chains originate from one sample sequenced in a study of early T cells in non-severe SARS-CoV-2 infection. MiXCR was run by TCRdb on the 5' RACE reads, yielding one entry per CDR3 protein. The sample lists tens of thousands of distinct CDR3 sequences, roughly 6% occurring once. Material: whole blood. The source is an adult who was a healthcare worker with PCR-confirmed SARS-CoV-2 infection or an uninfected control (not recorded which).

This clonotype showed up many times. V and J are TRBV5-1 and TRBJ2-5; weak D call: TRBD1 (6 bases). Trimming removed 4 bases from V and 2 bases from J, with 6 bases in between. Germline CDR1 and CDR2: SGHRS and YFSETQ. The length of the CDR3 is 12 residues. The CDR3 region has the DNA TGCGCCAGCAGCGGACAGCAAGAGACCCAGTACTTC. Its translation: CASSGQQETQYF. The full variable domain, with the rest looked up from reference TRBV5-1 and TRBJ2-5, is KAGVTQTPRYLIKTRGQQVTLSCSPISGHRSVSWYQQTPGQGLQFLFEYFSETQRNKGNFPGRFSGRQFSNSRSEMNVSTLELGDSALYLCASSGQQETQYFGPGTRLLVL.

The chain uses TRBV6-4 and TRBJ2-7, with D perhaps TRBD1 (5 bases). Looked up from germline, CDR1 is MRHNA and CDR2 is SNTAGT. V gave up 3 bases and J gave up 2 bases, with 11 bases separating them. The CDR3 runs to 14 residues. The CDR3 loop reads CASSEEPGPYEQYF. For the CDR3, the DNA is TGTGCCAGCAGTGAGGAACCAGGGCCCTACGAGCAGTACTTC.

This clonotype appeared many times. The V call is TRBV14, the J call TRBJ1-6; D gene unclear. Germline assignment: CDR1 SGHDN and CDR2 FVKESK. CDR3 length equals 14 residues. V lost 2 bases, J lost 9 bases, and 11 bases lay in between. CDR3 sequence (DNA): TGTGCCAGCAGCCAACTCGGAGGAATTTCACCCCTCCACTTT. It specifies CASSQLGGISPLHF.

This clonotype occurred many times. The V gene is TRBV5-5, the J gene TRBJ1-1; 10 positions agree with TRBD1. CDR3 length equals 18 residues. The V gene's germline CDR1 is SGHKS and CDR2 YYEKEE (reference sequence). V lost 4 bases and J lost 3; bases outside the gene matches: 15. The chain's CDR3 is CASSPGRDRGFRYTEAFF. The CDR3 DNA reads as TGTGCCAGCAGCCCGGGACGGGACAGGGGCTTCCGTTACACTGAAGCTTTCTTT.

This clonotype was recorded at least ten times. Here the CDR3 reads CSARGREPQETQYF. The CDR3 DNA is TGCAGTGCTAGAGGCCGGGAACCGCAAGAGACCCAGTACTTC. The V and J genes are TRBV20-1 and TRBJ2-5, with D perhaps TRBD2 (5 bases). This CDR3 comprises 14 residues. V lost 1 base, J lost 2 bases, and 11 bases lay in between. Germline V gene lookup returns CDR1 DFQATT and CDR2 SNEGSKA (reference sequence).

This clonotype was recorded many times. The rearrangement links TRBV6-1 to TRBJ1-5; D is possibly TRBD1 (5 bases). Germline lookup yields CDR1 MNHNS and CDR2 SASEGT. The CDR3 contains 14 residues. Trimming removed 9 bases at V and 0 bases at J, with 12 bases between. The CDR3 protein is CASTGPYSNQPQHF. The CDR3 DNA sequence: TGTGCCAGTACGGGACCTTATAGCAATCAGCCCCAGCATTTT.

At least ten counts were recorded for this clonotype. This sequence joins TRBV6-2 or TRBV6-3 and TRBJ2-6; D is unresolved. Germline values: CDR1 MNHEY, CDR2 SVGEGT. There are 16 residues in the CDR3. V was trimmed by 8 bases and J by 0 bases, leaving 14 bases between them. DNA for the CDR3: TGTGCCAGCTTAACCTTATTTTCCTCTGGGGCCAACGTCCTGACTTTC. Protein product: CASLTLFSSGANVLTF.

This clonotype was counted at least ten times. The rearrangement uses TRBV20-1 and TRBJ1-2, with 7 bases fitting TRBD1. V lost 5 bases and J lost 9; bases outside the gene matches: 12. Germline V gene sequence: CDR1 DFQATT, CDR2 SNEGSKA (reference sequence). CDR3 length: 13 residues. In DNA form, the CDR3 reads TGCAGTGCTTATCTCGGGACAGCATTTCGCTACACCTTC. This encodes CSAYLGTAFRYTF.

This clonotype was observed many times. The CDR3 region has the DNA TGTGCCAGCAGTGAACCCGACAGCTACGAGCAGTACTTC. Translated, it gives CASSEPDSYEQYF. This chain links TRBV2 with TRBJ2-7; TRBD1 is a possible D gene (5 bases). CDR3 length: 13 residues. Trimming pared 2 bases from V and 3 bases from J, leaving 8 bases between. Per germline, CDR1 SNHLY and CDR2 FYNNEI.

This clonotype has at least ten counts. The chain couples TRBV11-1 to TRBJ2-1; 7 bases align to TRBD2. Germline V CDR1 and CDR2: SGHAT, FQDESV (reference sequence). J lost 5 bases, V lost 5 bases, and 6 bases had no gene match. This CDR3 spans 14 amino acids. The CDR3 DNA follows: TGTGCCAGCAGCAGGCAGCGGGACCACAATGAGCAGTTCTTC. Residues: CASSRQRDHNEQFF. The full variable domain, completed using reference TRBV11-1 and TRBJ2-1, is EAEVAQSPRYKITEKSQAVAFWCDPISGHATLYWYRQILGQGPELLVQFQDESVVDDSQLPKDRFSAERLKGVDSTLKIQPAELGDSAMYLCASSRQRDHNEQFFGPGTRLTVL.

This clonotype was recorded at least ten times. V is TRBV7-6 and J is TRBJ2-2; 7 bases align to TRBD1. Germline CDR1 is SGHVS and CDR2 is FNYEAQ. The CDR3 is made up of 13 amino acids. V lost 3 bases, J lost 7 bases, and 2 bases stayed unmatched. CDR3 DNA: TGTGCCAGCAGCTTTGCAGGGGGCGGGGAGCTGTTTTTT. Encoded protein: CASSFAGGGELFF.

This clonotype was found many times. The gene calls are TRBV6-4 and TRBJ2-1, with 7 bases that match TRBD2. Germline V gene sequence: CDR1 MRHNA, CDR2 SNTAGT. This CDR3 is 15 amino acids long. The ends lost 3 bases at V and 5 bases at J; junction bases unmatched: 7. CDR3 sequence reads: CASSEAGESHNEQFF. The CDR3 nucleotides are TGTGCCAGCAGTGAGGCGGGAGAGTCGCACAATGAGCAGTTCTTC.

This clonotype rates as medium-sized (0.01 to 0.1%). This chain connects TRBV6-6 to TRBJ1-2; TRBD1 aligns across 8 bases. The V gene end was trimmed by 5 bases and the J gene end by 3 bases; junction bases not matched to a gene: 11. The length of the CDR3 is 16 residues. Germline V gene sequence: CDR1 MNHNY, CDR2 SVGAGI (reference sequence). CDR3 amino acids: CASSQPTRGLDYGYTF. The CDR3 nucleotides read TGTGCCAGCAGTCAACCAACCAGGGGGCTGGACTATGGCTACACCTTC.

This clonotype was counted at least ten times. The rearrangement uses TRBV12-3 or TRBV12-4 and TRBJ1-2, with TRBD1 matching 9 bases. The CDR3 runs 15 residues. V shed 6 bases and J 2 bases; nucleotides not matched to a gene: 7. DNA for the CDR3: TGTGCCAGCAGGCCGGGACAGGGATCAAACTATGGCTACACCTTC. Translating it yields CASRPGQGSNYGYTF.

The chain uses TRBV20-1 and TRBJ2-3; 12 bases align to TRBD2. CDR3 length: 14 amino acids. Losses at the gene ends were 8 bases for V and 8 bases for J; bases not matched to a gene: 11. CDR1 is DFQATT, CDR2 SNEGSKA, per germline (reference sequence). CDR3 bases: TGCAGTCCCCGTCTAGCGGGAGGGCGCGGTACGCAGTATTTT. Amino acids: CSPRLAGGRGTQYF.

This clonotype was recorded many times. J is TRBJ1-6 and V is TRBV7-8, with 7 bases identical to TRBD1. There are 15 residues in the CDR3. CDR1 and CDR2 (germline): SGHVS, FQNEAQ. Losses at the gene ends were 3 bases for V and 5 bases for J; bases not matched to a gene: 4. The CDR3 region is CASSFSGTDNSPLHF. In DNA, the CDR3 is TGTGCCAGCAGCTTCTCCGGGACAGATAATTCACCCCTCCACTTT.

This clonotype turned up a few times. The J gene is TRBJ2-1, the V gene TRBV7-3; no firm D call. The CDR3 runs 12 residues. Trimming removed 4 bases at V and 5 bases at J, with 6 bases between. Germline-derived CDR1 and CDR2 are SGHTA and FQGTGA. CDR3 in DNA: TGTGCCAGCAGCTATCAGGACAATGAGCAGTTCTTC. Translated, it gives CASSYQDNEQFF.

This clonotype was recorded a few times. The V and J genes are TRBV7-9 and TRBJ2-1; D is unclear. The CDR3 consists of 13 residues. Trimming removed 1 base from V and 8 bases from J, with 9 bases in between. CDR1 SEHNR and CDR2 FQNEAQ come from the germline V gene (reference sequence). CDR3 loop: CASSLGQADEQFF. The CDR3, as DNA: TGTGCCAGCAGCTTAGGCCAGGCGGATGAGCAGTTCTTC.

This clonotype has at least ten counts. This chain uses TRBV3-1 with TRBJ1-1, with 7 bases matching TRBD1. The CDR3 contains 13 residues. With 4 bases clipped from V and 5 bases from J, the junction kept 4 bases outside the gene matches. CDR1 and CDR2 (germline): LGHDT, YNNKEL (reference sequence). The CDR3 coding sequence is TGTGCCAGCAGCCGACAGGGAGGGACTGAAGCTTTCTTT. Amino acid sequence: CASSRQGGTEAFF.

This clonotype occurred a few times. The chain joins TRBV4-1 to TRBJ2-7; D not resolved. The germline gives CDR1 MGHRA, CDR2 YSYEKL. Trimming took off 1 base at V and 7 bases at J, with 23 bases between the two ends. This CDR3 spans 17 amino acids. CDR3 bases: TGCGCCAGCAGCCAAGGGGTGATAGGTTCCCCCCGCAGGGAGCAGTACTTC. This encodes CASSQGVIGSPRREQYF.

Ten or more counts support this clonotype. The CDR3 nucleotides are TGTGCCAGCGCACAGGGATCAAGCTCTGGGGCCAACGTCCTGACTTTC. Amino acid sequence: CASAQGSSSGANVLTF. This chain connects TRBV19 to TRBJ2-6, with a tentative D call TRBD1 (6 bases). V lost 9 bases and J lost 0, with 15 bases in between. The CDR3 has 16 amino acids. Germline V gene data show CDR1 as LNHDA and CDR2 as SQIVND (reference sequence).

This clonotype was seen ten or more times. The chain recombines TRBV7-9 with TRBJ2-1, with 11 bases lining up with TRBD2. Germline V gene sequence: CDR1 SEHNR, CDR2 FQNEAQ (reference sequence). The CDR3 sequence is 14 residues long. The V gene end was trimmed by 6 bases and the J gene end by 4 bases; junction bases not matched to a gene: 2. The CDR3 DNA reads TGTGCCAGCAGACTAGCGGGAGTTTACAATGAGCAGTTCTTC. The encoded protein is CASRLAGVYNEQFF. Complete variable domain (other parts from reference TRBV7-9 and TRBJ2-1): DTGVSQNPRHKITKRGQNVTFRCDPISEHNRLYWYRQTLGQGPEFLTYFQNEAQLEKSRLLSDRFSAERPKGSFSTLEIQRTEQGDSAMYLCASRLAGVYNEQFFGPGTRLTVL.

The sample holds many counts of this clonotype. V is TRBV27 and J is TRBJ2-3; 8 nucleotides align to TRBD1. Germline V gene lookup returns CDR1 MNHEY and CDR2 SMNVEV (reference sequence). V shed 4 bases, J shed 5 bases, and the junction held 8 bases outside the gene matches. The CDR3 extends over 15 amino acids. The CDR3 coding sequence is TGTGCCAGCAGTTCATACCAGGGGGCGGGAGATACGCAGTATTTT. This codes for CASSSYQGAGDTQYF.

The chain carries TRBV7-9 and TRBJ1-1, with 10 bases aligning to TRBD1. V was clipped by 9 bases and J by 14 bases; unmatched bases: 15. Per germline, CDR1 SEHNR and CDR2 FQNEAQ (reference sequence). The CDR3 runs to 13 residues. The CDR3 DNA reads as TGTGCCAGTCTTAAGGGGACAGGGGATCTAAGATTCTTT. It codes for CASLKGTGDLRFF.

This clonotype was seen at least ten times. The genes are TRBV7-9 and TRBJ1-4; no clear D. The CDR3 has 17 residues. CDR1 and CDR2 from the germline V gene are SEHNR and FQNEAQ (reference sequence). V lost 5 bases and J 8 bases, leaving 24 bases between the germline ends. This chain's CDR3 is CASSPHTGRGPQEKLFF. CDR3 coding DNA: TGTGCCAGCAGCCCACACACCGGACGTGGCCCCCAAGAAAAACTGTTTTTT.

In its sample, this clonotype was seen a few times. The chain couples TRBV28 to TRBJ2-3, with a weak D call TRBD2 (5 bases). CDR3 length: 14 amino acids. Trimming cost V 3 bases and J 0 bases, with 7 bases left between them. CDR1 is MDHEN and CDR2 is SYDVKM in the germline V gene. The CDR3 protein is CASSFRTSTDTQYF. The CDR3 DNA reads as TGTGCCAGCAGTTTTAGGACTAGCACAGATACGCAGTATTTT.

This clonotype was seen just once. V gene TRBV28 combines with J gene TRBJ2-7; D is unresolved. The V end was cut by 2 bases, the J end by 6 bases, with 8 bases between. Per germline, CDR1 MDHEN and CDR2 SYDVKM. The CDR3 loop spans 12 amino acids. The CDR3 is CASSLRSSEQYF. The CDR3 coding sequence is TGTGCCAGCAGTTTAAGGAGCTCCGAGCAGTACTTC.

This clonotype was observed many times. The V and J genes are TRBV5-8 and TRBJ2-5; no clear D gene. The V end was cut by 3 bases, the J end by 4 bases, with 16 bases between. CDR1 and CDR2 (germline): SGHTS, YDEGEE. This CDR3 contains 15 residues. The CDR3 DNA is TGTGCCAGCAGCTCCGACCGTGGGGTCCCAGAGACCCAGTACTTC. Translated: CASSSDRGVPETQYF.